Listed below are T cell receptor beta chains from one sample, sequenced in a study of blood T cell repertoires in COVID-19. Assay used: immunoSEQ multiplex PCR; TCRdb lists only in-frame clones, some missing. The data show under 550,000 clones, with about 90% seen just once and roughly 0.84% held by the top ten. Material for sequencing was peripheral blood. Source of these receptors: a man aged 18-30 years with COVID-19, enrolled during active disease. CDR3s include the opening cysteine and the closing phenylalanine or tryptophan. A D gene is named only where the DNA matches it firmly. Clone size is shown for a subset of rows, as once, few, many or a class of expanded clone.

TRBV7-8	NA	TRBJ2-3	TRBD1	TGTGCCAGCAGCTCCCGGGACAGGGGGAGCACAGATACGCAGTATTTT	CASSSRDRGSTDTQYF
TRBV11-3	NA	TRBJ2-3	TRBD1	TGTGCCAGCAGCCGGGACAGTCCCGGATCGCAGTATTTT	CASSRDSPGSQYF
TRBV3-1/TRBV3-2	NA	TRBJ1-1	NA	TGTGCCAGCAGCCAAGATCTTCTTAGGGGAATGAACACTGAAGCTTTCTTT	CASSQDLLRGMNTEAFF
TRBV12-3/TRBV12-4	NA	TRBJ2-7	TRBD1	TGTGCCAGCAGCTTACAGGGGGCCGAGCAGTACTTC	CASSLQGAEQYF
TRBV7-9	NA	TRBJ2-5	NA	TGTGCCAGCAGGCCAGGGTTAGGCCAAGAGACCCAGTACTTC	CASRPGLGQETQYF
TRBV6-6	NA	TRBJ1-6	NA	TGTGCCAGTACTCTCATGGATCGGACACCCAATTCACCCCTCCACTTT	CASTLMDRTPNSPLHF
TRBV3-1/TRBV3-2	NA	TRBJ2-3	TRBD2	TGTGCCAGCAGCCCGGCGGGGAGGGCACCGCAGTATTTT	CASSPAGRAPQYF
TRBV2	NA	TRBJ2-1	NA	TGTGCCAGCAGTGCCCGAAGAGACAATGAGCAGTTCTTC	CASSARRDNEQFF
TRBV6-5	NA	TRBJ1-1	TRBD1	TGTGCCAGCAGCAGGGGGCCCTTTGAAGCTTTCTTT	CASSRGPFEAFF
TRBV11-3	NA	TRBJ2-7	TRBD2	TGTGCCAGCAGCACTAGCGGGTTAAAAAGCTACGAGCAGTACTTC	CASSTSGLKSYEQYF
TRBV18	NA	TRBJ1-1	NA	TGTGCCAGCTCACCAGTACAGAACACTGAAGCTTTCTTT	CASSPVQNTEAFF
TRBV6-5	once	TRBJ2-7	TRBD1	TGTGCCAGCAGAAGGACAGGGGGCGCCTTGGACGAGCAGTACTTC	CASRRTGGALDEQYF
TRBV19	once	TRBJ2-3	TRBD2	TGTGCCAGTAGTATAAGAGGAGCGGGAGGCCCAGATACGCAGTATTTT	CASSIRGAGGPDTQYF
TRBV2	once	TRBJ2-1	TRBD2	TGTGCCAGCAGTCGGACTAGCGGTGAGCAGTTCTTC	CASSRTSGEQFF
TRBV30	NA	TRBJ2-7	TRBD2	TGTGCCTGGAACCCGGGGGGGATGGACGAGCAGTACTTC	CAWNPGGMDEQYF
TRBV5-4	NA	TRBJ2-1	NA	TGTGCCAGCAGCTCACGGGAGAGACACAATGAGCAGTTCTTC	CASSSRERHNEQFF
TRBV5-4	once	TRBJ1-2	NA	TGTGCCAGCAGCTTTGAGGGAGGTGGCTACACCTTC	CASSFEGGGYTF
TRBV19	NA	TRBJ2-1	TRBD1	TGTGCCAGTAGTCCCCGGGACAGGGGGAACTACAATGAGCAGTTCTTC	CASSPRDRGNYNEQFF
TRBV5-1	NA	TRBJ2-1	TRBD2	TGCGCCAGCAGCCCCCAGTCGGGGGGGTACAATGAGCAGTTCTTC	CASSPQSGGYNEQFF
TRBV11-2	NA	TRBJ2-1	NA	TGTGCCAGCAGCCAGGTGGGTCTACAGGGTAATGAGCAGTTCTTC	CASSQVGLQGNEQFF
TRBV7-9	NA	TRBJ2-7	NA	TGTGCCAGCAGCTCGGACAACTTTTACGAGCAGTACTTC	CASSSDNFYEQYF
TRBV11-2	NA	TRBJ2-1	NA	TGTGCCAGCAGCTCGGGGGTATTGGATTTTGAGCAGTTCTTC	CASSSGVLDFEQFF
TRBV7-9	few	TRBJ2-2	TRBD1	TGTGCCAGCGGAACCGGGACAGGGAACACCGGGGAGCTGTTTTTT	CASGTGTGNTGELFF
TRBV14	NA	TRBJ1-1	NA	TGTGCCAGCAGCCACGGGGGGGCGGCTGAAGCTTTCTTT	CASSHGGAAEAFF
TRBV5-1	NA	TRBJ2-7	NA	TGCGCCAGCAGCCTTTCTCCCTACGAGCAGTACTTC	CASSLSPYEQYF
TRBV29-1	NA	TRBJ2-7	TRBD2	TGCAGCGTGAGTAGCGGGAGGGCTGTGTACGAGCAGTACTTC	CSVSSGRAVYEQYF
TRBV19	NA	TRBJ2-3	NA	TGTGCCAGTAGGAAGCGGACTAGCACAGATACGCAGTATTTT	CASRKRTSTDTQYF